The present TCR beta chain was sequenced within a study of CD8 T cells in ankylosing spondylitis. A note on this clonotype: Its target is unknown.

Looked up from germline, CDR1 is SEHNR and CDR2 is FQNEAQ (reference sequence). Trimming shortened V by 0 bases and J by 7 bases, and 15 bases separated the two germline ends. This CDR3 has 15 amino acids. TCRdb called the 5' RACE reads again in MiXCR, with one record for every CDR3 protein. The table records 190,000 or so distinct CDR3 sequences, roughly 13% of them present only once. Study-level points and caveats: Disease-linked clones bore a CD8+ phenotype and were relatively rare in peripheral blood. Matched ankylosing spondylitis synovial fluid reportedly contained a significantly enriched population of disease-linked clones. In the blood and synovial fluid of reactive arthritis, some motif variants had been previously reported.

Sequenced input: blood, either unsorted or a sorted T cell fraction (not recorded which). This sequence joins TRBV7-9 and TRBJ2-5; maybe TRBD2 (6 bases). The receptor's source is a male donor with ankylosing spondylitis or in good health (not recorded which). The CDR3, as DNA: TGTGCCAGCAGCTTAGCCCCCGGACTGGGAGGGACCCAGTACTTC. Translated, it gives CASSLAPGLGGTQYF. Combining the CDR3 with reference TRBV7-9 and TRBJ2-5 gives the whole variable domain DTGVSQNPRHKITKRGQNVTFRCDPISEHNRLYWYRQTLGQGPEFLTYFQNEAQLEKSRLLSDRFSAERPKGSFSTLEIQRTEQGDSAMYLCASSLAPGLGGTQYFGPGTRLLVL.